A few counts support the clone carrying this T cell receptor beta chain. Amplification of TCR beta CDR3 regions was performed using RNA transcripts as template. The primer set for the first-round RT-PCR of the TCR CDR3 was HTBI. MiXCR, run by TCRdb on the multiplex PCR reads, gives a single entry per CDR3 protein. Of 350,000 to 450,000 distinct CDR3 sequences listed, roughly 14% were seen once; the top ten hold 9.5% to 12%. Trimming removed 2 bases from V and 0 bases from J; junction bases left unmatched: 4. Germline V gives CDR1 KGHSH, CDR2 LQKENI. The CDR3 totals 17 residues. The data originate from a study of T cells in Graves' hyperthyroidism and ophthalmopathy.

The source is a woman aged 55 to 70 with Graves' hyperthyroidism. The rearrangement links TRBV18 to TRBJ2-1, with 10 nucleotides matching TRBD2. Source material: blood. The DNA for the CDR3 is TGTGCCAGCTCACCATTGGCTAGCGGGAGCTCCTACAATGAGCAGTTCTTC. Translating it yields CASSPLASGSSYNEQFF. Together with reference TRBV18 and TRBJ2-1, the CDR3 gives the full variable domain: NAGVMQNPRHLVRRRGQEARLRCSPMKGHSHVYWYRQLPEEGLKFMVYLQKENIIDESGMPKERFSAEFPKEGPSILRIQQVVRGDSAAYFCASSPLASGSSYNEQFFGPGTRLTVL.